The 6 T cell receptor beta chains in this list originate from one sample, sequenced in a study of shared clonotypes between healthy human individuals. Using immunoSEQ multiplex PCR, the repertoire was profiled, and TCRdb retains in-frame clones only, with some absent. The repertoire holds some 1,100,000 clones, with approximately 80% as singletons. The sample was memory CD4+ T cells from PBMCs. Subset described: CD45RA-negative fraction. These receptors were obtained from a man aged 18 to 29 in good health. Some clones in this sample may be carry-over from other donors' samples.

The chain links TRBV6-1 to TRBJ1-5; no reliable D call. This CDR3 has 13 amino acids. V was shortened by 3 bases and J by 1 base, with 4 bases between the two germline ends. Germline-derived CDR1 and CDR2 are MNHNS and SASEGT. CDR3 sequence: CASSDRSNQPQHF. The CDR3 DNA sequence: TGTGCCAGCAGTGACCGGAGCAATCAGCCCCAGCATTTT.

This clone was counted between two and nine times. In the same sample, other DNA sequences code for this CDR3. The chain is built from TRBV27 and TRBJ1-1; D is undetermined. CDR3 size: 14 residues. Germline V gives CDR1 MNHEY, CDR2 SMNVEV (reference sequence). V shed 4 bases and J shed 0 bases, with 9 bases lying between them. In DNA, the CDR3 is TGTGCCAGCAGTTCATTAACGGTGAACACTGAAGCTTTCTTT. Translation: CASSSLTVNTEAFF.

The chain carries TRBV4-2 and TRBJ2-7, with TRBD2 matching 13 bases. V lost 1 base, J lost 2 bases, and 5 bases stayed unmatched. The germline CDR1 and CDR2 sequences are LGHNA and YNFKEQ. The CDR3 length is 17 residues. The CDR3 loop reads CASSQASGTSGTYEQYF. CDR3 nucleotides: TGTGCCAGCAGCCAAGCATCCGGGACTAGCGGGACCTACGAGCAGTACTTC.

A note on this clone: Other DNA sequences in the same sample also yield this CDR3. The chain is built from TRBV2 and TRBJ1-2; 7 nucleotides agree with TRBD1. The V and J ends lost 8 bases and 8 bases, in that order; junction bases with no gene match: 8. The germline V gene encodes CDR1 SNHLY and CDR2 FYNNEI. The CDR3 extends over 12 amino acids. The CDR3 sequence: CASRRQGGGYTF. The CDR3 DNA reads TGTGCCAGCCGGAGACAGGGCGGAGGCTACACCTTC.

The rearrangement uses TRBV5-4 and TRBJ1-2; D is undetermined. Germline lookup yields CDR1 SGHNT and CDR2 YYREEE (reference sequence). V was pared by 2 bases and J by 5 bases, with 7 bases between. This CDR3 region has 12 residues. DNA for the CDR3: TGTGCCAGCAGCTTAACAGAGTATGGCTACACCTTC. The encoded protein is CASSLTEYGYTF.

A remark on this clone: This may arise from a read error, as a much more abundant clone is one base away. The chain carries TRBV29-1 and TRBJ2-7; 8 bases are a match to TRBD1. CDR1 and CDR2 from the germline V gene are SQVTM and ANQGSEA. V dropped 7 bases and J dropped 6; count of bases not matched to a gene: 8. The CDR3 runs to 12 residues. CDR3 sequence: CSGGTGEPEQYF. DNA of the CDR3: TGCAGCGGGGGGACAGGCGAACCCGAGCAGTACTTC.